Listed below are T cell receptor beta chains from one sample, sequenced in a study of blood T cell repertoires in COVID-19. Clones were sequenced by immunoSEQ multiplex PCR, and TCRdb holds only the in-frame ones, with some missing. The sample holds around 160,000 clones, around 83% seen once. Sequenced sample: peripheral blood. These receptors were taken from a man between 18 and 29 years old with acute or convalescent COVID-19. Both conserved end residues are part of each CDR3. Fields, in order: clone size, J gene, D gene, V gene, CDR3 DNA, CDR3 protein. The D gene is left open where the match is weak. Clone size is shown for a subset of rows, as once, few, many or a class of expanded clone.

clone_size: NA; j_call: TRBJ2-3; d_call: NA; v_call: TRBV5-1; cdr3_nt: TGCGCCAGCTGTACAGGGTCGATAACAGATACGCAGTATTTT; cdr3_aa: CASCTGSITDTQYF
clone_size: once; j_call: TRBJ1-1; d_call: TRBD1; v_call: TRBV10-2; cdr3_nt: TGCGCCAGCAGATACAGGGGGCGCGACACTGAAGCTTTCTTT; cdr3_aa: CASRYRGRDTEAFF
clone_size: NA; j_call: TRBJ1-2; d_call: TRBD1; v_call: TRBV18; cdr3_nt: TGTGCCAGCTCACCACCGGGACAGGGGGCGGATGGCTACACCTTC; cdr3_aa: CASSPPGQGADGYTF
clone_size: NA; j_call: TRBJ1-3; d_call: NA; v_call: TRBV5-1; cdr3_nt: TGCGCCAGCAGCCCCGGGAGGGGTGGAAACACCATATATTTT; cdr3_aa: CASSPGRGGNTIYF
clone_size: NA; j_call: TRBJ2-1; d_call: TRBD2; v_call: TRBV6-2/TRBV6-3; cdr3_nt: TGTGCCAGCAGTTGGCGACTAGCGGGGGGTGGACAGTTCTTC; cdr3_aa: CASSWRLAGGGQFF
clone_size: few; j_call: TRBJ2-2; d_call: NA; v_call: TRBV19; cdr3_nt: TGTGCCAGTAGTCCTGGGGGGGCGCCCACCGGGGAGCTGTTTTTT; cdr3_aa: CASSPGGAPTGELFF
clone_size: NA; j_call: TRBJ1-2; d_call: NA; v_call: TRBV4-2; cdr3_nt: TGTGCCAGCAGCCAAGGGGCGGCAGGGGACGGCTACACCTTC; cdr3_aa: CASSQGAAGDGYTF
clone_size: NA; j_call: TRBJ1-3; d_call: NA; v_call: TRBV7-2; cdr3_nt: TGTGCCAGCAGCTTAGCGGTCAGCTCTGGAAACACCATATATTTT; cdr3_aa: CASSLAVSSGNTIYF
clone_size: NA; j_call: TRBJ2-2; d_call: TRBD1; v_call: TRBV2; cdr3_nt: TGTGCCAGCATGCCGGGACAGGGGCGCGCCGGGGAGCTGTTTTTT; cdr3_aa: CASMPGQGRAGELFF
clone_size: NA; j_call: TRBJ2-1; d_call: TRBD1; v_call: TRBV25-1; cdr3_nt: TGTGCCAGCAGCTCATACAGGGGATCCTACAATGAGCAGTTCTTC; cdr3_aa: CASSSYRGSYNEQFF
clone_size: NA; j_call: TRBJ1-1; d_call: NA; v_call: TRBV5-1; cdr3_nt: TGCGCCAGCAGACCTGTGGTGACATTAGGATACACTGAAGCTTTCTTT; cdr3_aa: CASRPVVTLGYTEAFF
clone_size: NA; j_call: TRBJ2-3; d_call: NA; v_call: TRBV5-6; cdr3_nt: TGTGCCAGCAGGGACTTGGGGGGGCCCGATACGCAGTATTTT; cdr3_aa: CASRDLGGPDTQYF
clone_size: NA; j_call: TRBJ2-1; d_call: TRBD2; v_call: TRBV14; cdr3_nt: TGTGCCAGCAGCTCCTTAGCGGGAGTAAGCTCCTACAATGAGCAGTTCTTC; cdr3_aa: CASSSLAGVSSYNEQFF
clone_size: NA; j_call: TRBJ2-1; d_call: NA; v_call: TRBV2; cdr3_nt: TGTGCCAGCAGTGAAAGTATCGGCCGCCCGGGGCAGTTCTTC; cdr3_aa: CASSESIGRPGQFF
clone_size: NA; j_call: TRBJ2-5; d_call: NA; v_call: TRBV6-2/TRBV6-3; cdr3_nt: TGTGCCAGCAGTTACTACAGTCAGCCAGAGACCCAGTACTTC; cdr3_aa: CASSYYSQPETQYF
clone_size: NA; j_call: TRBJ1-5; d_call: TRBD1; v_call: TRBV28; cdr3_nt: TGTGCCAGCAGGCCGAACAGGGGCCCTTATAGCAATCAGCCCCAGCATTTT; cdr3_aa: CASRPNRGPYSNQPQHF
clone_size: NA; j_call: TRBJ1-2; d_call: NA; v_call: TRBV18; cdr3_nt: TGTGCCAGCTCACCGGGGGACACCTATGGCTACACCTTC; cdr3_aa: CASSPGDTYGYTF
clone_size: NA; j_call: TRBJ1-4; d_call: TRBD1; v_call: TRBV2; cdr3_nt: TGTGCCAGCAGTGGGACAGGCGACTTGTCGGTTAATGAAAAACTGTTTTTT; cdr3_aa: CASSGTGDLSVNEKLFF
clone_size: once; j_call: TRBJ1-1; d_call: NA; v_call: TRBV13; cdr3_nt: TGTGCCAGCAGCTTAGAGGGGTGGCCCTTGAGCACTGAAGCTTTCTTT; cdr3_aa: CASSLEGWPLSTEAFF
clone_size: NA; j_call: TRBJ2-7; d_call: NA; v_call: TRBV4-1; cdr3_nt: TGCGCCAGCAGCCAAGGGGACTTCTCCTACGAGCAGTACTTC; cdr3_aa: CASSQGDFSYEQYF
clone_size: NA; j_call: TRBJ1-5; d_call: NA; v_call: TRBV10-1; cdr3_nt: TGCGCCAGCACCGGAGCTAGGAGCCCCAGCGGACTAAATCAGCCCCAGCATTTT; cdr3_aa: CASTGARSPSGLNQPQHF
clone_size: NA; j_call: TRBJ2-2; d_call: NA; v_call: TRBV5-1; cdr3_nt: TGCGCCAGCAGCCCGGCGGGAAATACGAACACCGGGGAGCTGTTTTTT; cdr3_aa: CASSPAGNTNTGELFF
clone_size: NA; j_call: TRBJ2-4; d_call: TRBD1; v_call: TRBV7-3; cdr3_nt: TGTGCCAGCAGCGAGACAGGGGCCTTAGCCAAAAACATTCAGTACTTC; cdr3_aa: CASSETGALAKNIQYF
clone_size: NA; j_call: TRBJ1-4; d_call: NA; v_call: TRBV9; cdr3_nt: TGTGCCAGCAGCGTAGATATGGAGTCGACGGGGGAAAAACTGTTTTTT; cdr3_aa: CASSVDMESTGEKLFF
clone_size: few; j_call: TRBJ2-5; d_call: NA; v_call: TRBV2; cdr3_nt: TGTGCCAGCAGGGCGGAAGAGACCCAGTACTTC; cdr3_aa: CASRAEETQYF
clone_size: NA; j_call: TRBJ2-1; d_call: TRBD1; v_call: TRBV6-6; cdr3_nt: TGTGCCAGCAGCTCATTAGGGACAGGGGGCAGGAATGAGCAGTTCTTC; cdr3_aa: CASSSLGTGGRNEQFF
clone_size: NA; j_call: TRBJ2-2; d_call: NA; v_call: TRBV30; cdr3_nt: TGTGCCTGGCAACGGTTCTCCGGGGAGCTGTTTTTT; cdr3_aa: CAWQRFSGELFF
clone_size: NA; j_call: TRBJ1-5; d_call: NA; v_call: TRBV19; cdr3_nt: TGTGCCAGTAGCAGAGGGATGGCGGGTCCCGGTCAGCCCCAGCATTTT; cdr3_aa: CASSRGMAGPGQPQHF
clone_size: NA; j_call: TRBJ1-5; d_call: NA; v_call: TRBV7-8; cdr3_nt: TGTGCCAGCAGCTTATTATTCAATCAGCCCCAGCATTTT; cdr3_aa: CASSLLFNQPQHF
clone_size: NA; j_call: TRBJ1-5; d_call: NA; v_call: TRBV7-2; cdr3_nt: TGTGCCAGCAGCTTAGTCGACACCCATAGCAATCAGCCCCAGCATTTT; cdr3_aa: CASSLVDTHSNQPQHF
clone_size: NA; j_call: TRBJ1-1; d_call: NA; v_call: TRBV29-1; cdr3_nt: TGCACCGGGACAAGGATGAACACTGAAGCTTTCTTT; cdr3_aa: CTGTRMNTEAFF
clone_size: NA; j_call: TRBJ2-5; d_call: NA; v_call: TRBV7-8; cdr3_nt: TGTGCCAGCAGCTCAACTAGCCTAGGAGAGACCCAGTACTTC; cdr3_aa: CASSSTSLGETQYF
clone_size: NA; j_call: TRBJ2-6; d_call: NA; v_call: TRBV11-2; cdr3_nt: TGTGCCAGCAGCGTCCTTATTGCGGGCTACTCTGGGGCCAACGTCCTGACTTTC; cdr3_aa: CASSVLIAGYSGANVLTF
clone_size: NA; j_call: TRBJ1-1; d_call: TRBD1; v_call: TRBV4-1; cdr3_nt: TGCGCCAGCAGCCCACAGGGGGCAGGCACTGAAGCTTTCTTT; cdr3_aa: CASSPQGAGTEAFF
clone_size: NA; j_call: TRBJ1-2; d_call: NA; v_call: TRBV7-8; cdr3_nt: TGTGCCAGCAGCGCGGGGGGAAGAGGCTACACCTTC; cdr3_aa: CASSAGGRGYTF
clone_size: NA; j_call: TRBJ1-1; d_call: TRBD1; v_call: TRBV7-2; cdr3_nt: TGTGCCAGCAGCTCCCGGGACAGGGGGCAAGTTGGAGCTTTCTTT; cdr3_aa: CASSSRDRGQVGAFF
clone_size: NA; j_call: TRBJ1-5; d_call: NA; v_call: TRBV6-5; cdr3_nt: TGTGCCAGCAGTTACACTGGGGCTCAGCCCCAGCATTTT; cdr3_aa: CASSYTGAQPQHF
clone_size: NA; j_call: TRBJ2-5; d_call: TRBD2; v_call: TRBV27; cdr3_nt: TGTGCCAGCAGTTCCCGGGCGAGCGGGGCAACGGAGACCCAGTACTTC; cdr3_aa: CASSSRASGATETQYF
clone_size: NA; j_call: TRBJ1-2; d_call: NA; v_call: TRBV11-2; cdr3_nt: TGTGCCAGCAGCTTACTACAGACCTCTAACTATGGCTACACCTTC; cdr3_aa: CASSLLQTSNYGYTF
clone_size: NA; j_call: TRBJ2-5; d_call: TRBD1; v_call: TRBV6-5; cdr3_nt: TGTGCCAGCAGACTGGGACAGACATTAGAGACCCAGTACTTC; cdr3_aa: CASRLGQTLETQYF
clone_size: NA; j_call: TRBJ1-6; d_call: NA; v_call: TRBV5-5; cdr3_nt: TGTGCCAGCAGCTTGACAGGGAACTATAATTCACCCCTCCACTTT; cdr3_aa: CASSLTGNYNSPLHF
clone_size: NA; j_call: TRBJ1-5; d_call: NA; v_call: TRBV19; cdr3_nt: TGTGCCAGTACTACAACTCGGGGGGCAGGTAATCAGCCCCAGCATTTT; cdr3_aa: CASTTTRGAGNQPQHF
clone_size: NA; j_call: TRBJ1-2; d_call: NA; v_call: TRBV23-1; cdr3_nt: TGCGCCAGCGGACTATACGAGAAGTCTTTGGCTAACTATGGCTACACCTTC; cdr3_aa: CASGLYEKSLANYGYTF
clone_size: NA; j_call: TRBJ1-6; d_call: NA; v_call: TRBV7-8; cdr3_nt: TGTGCCAGCAGCTTAGCATCCGGGGGGAATTCACCCCTCCACTTT; cdr3_aa: CASSLASGGNSPLHF
clone_size: NA; j_call: TRBJ1-5; d_call: NA; v_call: TRBV10-1; cdr3_nt: TGCGCCAGCAGGTCAGCGGGCAATCAGCCCCAGCATTTT; cdr3_aa: CASRSAGNQPQHF
clone_size: NA; j_call: TRBJ1-1; d_call: TRBD1; v_call: TRBV30; cdr3_nt: TGTGCCTGGAGCGGTGGGTTGGCAGGGGGCTTGGAAGCTTTCTTT; cdr3_aa: CAWSGGLAGGLEAFF
clone_size: NA; j_call: TRBJ2-1; d_call: NA; v_call: TRBV14; cdr3_nt: TGTGCCAGCAGCCAATATTCTACGGCTAGCTTCTTC; cdr3_aa: CASSQYSTASFF
clone_size: NA; j_call: TRBJ2-3; d_call: TRBD2; v_call: TRBV28; cdr3_nt: TGTGCCAGCAGTTCGGGCGCTAGCGGGGGAACCACAGATACGCAGTATTTT; cdr3_aa: CASSSGASGGTTDTQYF
clone_size: NA; j_call: TRBJ2-5; d_call: TRBD1; v_call: TRBV5-6; cdr3_nt: TGTGCCAGCAGCTTGGGGGGACAGGTCCAAGAGACCCAGTACTTC; cdr3_aa: CASSLGGQVQETQYF
clone_size: NA; j_call: TRBJ2-7; d_call: TRBD1; v_call: TRBV4-2; cdr3_nt: TGTGCCAGCAGCCAAGAGTTAGGACAGGGGACCTACGAGCAGTACTTC; cdr3_aa: CASSQELGQGTYEQYF
clone_size: NA; j_call: TRBJ2-3; d_call: TRBD2; v_call: TRBV27; cdr3_nt: TGTGCCAGCTCAAGGCTAGCGGGAATGTCAGATACGCAGTATTTT; cdr3_aa: CASSRLAGMSDTQYF
clone_size: NA; j_call: TRBJ1-1; d_call: TRBD1; v_call: TRBV9; cdr3_nt: TGTGCCAGCATCCCCCAGGGGGCCATGAACACTGAAGCTTTCTTT; cdr3_aa: CASIPQGAMNTEAFF
clone_size: NA; j_call: TRBJ1-4; d_call: NA; v_call: TRBV19; cdr3_nt: TGTGCCAGTTCCCAGGGAATAGTAGAAAAACTGTTTTTT; cdr3_aa: CASSQGIVEKLFF
clone_size: NA; j_call: TRBJ1-1; d_call: NA; v_call: TRBV3-1/TRBV3-2; cdr3_nt: TGTGCCAGCAGCCAAACAGGGAACACTGAAGCTTTCTTT; cdr3_aa: CASSQTGNTEAFF
clone_size: NA; j_call: TRBJ2-3; d_call: TRBD1; v_call: TRBV7-8; cdr3_nt: TGTGCCAGCAGCCAGCGACAGGGGGCGGGAGATACGCAGTATTTT; cdr3_aa: CASSQRQGAGDTQYF
clone_size: once; j_call: TRBJ1-6; d_call: TRBD1; v_call: TRBV19; cdr3_nt: TGTGCCAGTAGTGTACTTACAGGGGGCATAAGTCCCCTCCACTTT; cdr3_aa: CASSVLTGGISPLHF
clone_size: few; j_call: TRBJ1-6; d_call: NA; v_call: TRBV5-5; cdr3_nt: TGTGCCAGCAGCCAGGACATGGGAAGCTCCTATAATTCACCCCTCCACTTT; cdr3_aa: CASSQDMGSSYNSPLHF
clone_size: NA; j_call: TRBJ1-6; d_call: TRBD1; v_call: TRBV9; cdr3_nt: TGTGCCAGCAGCGTAGAGGGACAGGGCTCCCTCCACTTT; cdr3_aa: CASSVEGQGSLHF